This TCR beta chain was sequenced for a study of CD8+CD57+ T cells in acquired aplastic anemia. Whole-study findings and limits: Some 29 CD8+ CDR3 sequences were shared between patients and controls.

Germline V gives CDR1 SGHKS, CDR2 YYEKEE (reference sequence). V was clipped by 5 bases and J by 6 bases, with 18 bases between them. This CDR3 has 14 amino acids. A note on this clonotype: The antigen is unknown.

Investigators profiled TCR beta VDJ and CDR3 from genomic DNA template. Via MiXCR, TCRdb re-called the reads, giving one row per CDR3 protein. The table includes about 190,000 distinct CDR3 sequences, around 66% detected once. Material for sequencing was sorted CD4+, CD8+, or CD8+CD57+ T cells (not recorded which) from PBMCs. The TCR was taken from a human donor with severe aplastic anemia or a healthy control (not recorded which). V usage is TRBV5-5 and J usage is TRBJ2-7, with unresolved D. CDR3 sequence (DNA): TGTGCCAGCAGATCCCTCCCCTCCGTCTTCGAGCAGTACTTC. Translating it yields CASRSLPSVFEQYF.